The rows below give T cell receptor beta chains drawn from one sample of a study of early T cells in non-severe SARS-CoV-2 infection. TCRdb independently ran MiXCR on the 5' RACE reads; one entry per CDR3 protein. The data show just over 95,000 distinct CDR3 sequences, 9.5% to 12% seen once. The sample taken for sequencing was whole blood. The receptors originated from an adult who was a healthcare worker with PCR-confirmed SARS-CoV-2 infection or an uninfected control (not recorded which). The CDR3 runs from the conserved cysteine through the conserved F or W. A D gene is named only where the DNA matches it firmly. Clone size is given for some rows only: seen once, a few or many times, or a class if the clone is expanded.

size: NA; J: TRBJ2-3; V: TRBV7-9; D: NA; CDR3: CASSSSLRSTDTQYF; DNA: TGTGCCAGCAGCTCCTCTTTACGGAGCACAGATACGCAGTATTTT
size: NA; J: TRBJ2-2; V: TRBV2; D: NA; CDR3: CASSEALWGNTGELFF; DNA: TGTGCCAGCAGTGAAGCCTTGTGGGGGAACACCGGGGAGCTGTTTTTT
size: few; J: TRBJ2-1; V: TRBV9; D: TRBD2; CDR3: CASSVEGLANNEQFF; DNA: TGTGCCAGCAGCGTAGAAGGACTAGCGAACAATGAGCAGTTCTTC
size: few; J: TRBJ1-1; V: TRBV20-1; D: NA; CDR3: CSARAGRANTEAFF; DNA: TGCAGTGCTAGAGCCGGGAGGGCGAACACTGAAGCTTTCTTT
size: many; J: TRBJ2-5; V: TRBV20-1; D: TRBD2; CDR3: CSAWGGSDQETQYF; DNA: TGCAGTGCTTGGGGGGGGTCTGATCAAGAGACCCAGTACTTC
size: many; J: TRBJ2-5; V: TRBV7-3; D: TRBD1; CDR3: CASSPDRGETQYF; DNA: TGTGCCAGCAGCCCGGACAGGGGAGAGACCCAGTACTTC
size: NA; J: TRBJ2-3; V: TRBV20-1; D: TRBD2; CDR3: CSALGLAGPADTQYF; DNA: TGCAGTGCTCTGGGACTAGCGGGGCCGGCGGATACGCAGTATTTT
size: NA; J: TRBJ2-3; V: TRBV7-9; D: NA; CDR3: CASSPPGLRTDTQYF; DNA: TGTGCCAGCAGCCCCCCGGGACTCCGCACAGATACGCAGTATTTT
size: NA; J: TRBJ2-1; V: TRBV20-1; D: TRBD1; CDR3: CSAKTGTGRHNEQFF; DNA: TGCAGTGCTAAAACCGGGACAGGGAGACACAATGAGCAGTTCTTC
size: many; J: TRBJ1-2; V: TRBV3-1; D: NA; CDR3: CASSDQPLDYGYTF; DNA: TGTGCCAGCAGCGATCAACCCCTCGACTATGGCTACACCTTC
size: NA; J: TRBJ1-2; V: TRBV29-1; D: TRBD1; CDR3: CSVRQGDAYGYTF; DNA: TGCAGCGTGAGACAGGGGGACGCCTATGGCTACACCTTC
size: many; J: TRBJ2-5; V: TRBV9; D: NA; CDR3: CASSVGDLEETQYF; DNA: TGTGCCAGCAGCGTAGGGGACTTAGAAGAGACCCAGTACTTC
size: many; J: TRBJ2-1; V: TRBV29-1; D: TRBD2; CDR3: CSVAGGLAGGRDDYNEQFF; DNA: TGCAGCGTGGCCGGAGGACTAGCGGGAGGCCGTGACGACTACAATGAGCAGTTCTTC
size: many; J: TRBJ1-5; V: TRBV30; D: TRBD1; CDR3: CAWADRDNQPQHF; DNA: TGTGCCTGGGCGGACAGGGACAATCAGCCCCAGCATTTT
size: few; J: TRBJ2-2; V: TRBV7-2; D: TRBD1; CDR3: CASSLGQGTGELFF; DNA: TGTGCCAGCAGCTTAGGACAGGGCACCGGGGAGCTGTTTTTT
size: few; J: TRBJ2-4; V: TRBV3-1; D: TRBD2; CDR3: CASSLYTRGLAGGDKNIQYF; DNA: TGTGCCAGCAGCCTCTACACGAGGGGACTAGCGGGAGGGGACAAAAACATTCAGTACTTC
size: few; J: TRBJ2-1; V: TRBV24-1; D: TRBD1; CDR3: CATSGRIQGADNEQFF; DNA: TGTGCCACCAGCGGGCGGATCCAGGGGGCGGACAATGAGCAGTTCTTC
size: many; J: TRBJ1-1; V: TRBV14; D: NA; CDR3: CASSQAASYTEAFF; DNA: TGTGCCAGCAGCCAAGCAGCTTCGTACACTGAAGCTTTCTTT
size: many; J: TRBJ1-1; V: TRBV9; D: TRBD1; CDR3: CASSPRTGQGGFSGTEAFF; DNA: TGTGCCAGCAGCCCCCGAACCGGACAGGGGGGATTCAGTGGCACTGAAGCTTTCTTT
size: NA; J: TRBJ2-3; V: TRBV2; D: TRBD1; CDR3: CASSDPLRDRGTDTQYF; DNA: TGTGCCAGCAGTGACCCTCTCCGGGACAGGGGTACAGATACGCAGTATTTT
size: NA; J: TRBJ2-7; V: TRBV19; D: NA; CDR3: CASSPMRGFREQYF; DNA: TGTGCCAGTAGCCCTATGAGGGGTTTTCGGGAGCAGTACTTC
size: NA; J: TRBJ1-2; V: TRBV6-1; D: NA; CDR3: CASTVGLQHNGYTF; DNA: TGTGCCAGCACCGTGGGACTTCAACACAATGGCTACACCTTC
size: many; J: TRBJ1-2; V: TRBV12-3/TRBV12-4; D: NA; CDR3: CASSQGSQGYGYTF; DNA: TGTGCCAGCAGCCAGGGATCTCAAGGCTATGGCTACACCTTC
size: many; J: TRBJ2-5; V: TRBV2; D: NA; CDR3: CASSALTGQETQYF; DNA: TGTGCCAGCAGCGCCCTGACAGGCCAAGAGACCCAGTACTTC
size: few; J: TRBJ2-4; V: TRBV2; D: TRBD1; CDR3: CASGTGIIAKNIQYF; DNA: TGTGCCAGTGGGACAGGGATTATCGCCAAAAACATTCAGTACTTC
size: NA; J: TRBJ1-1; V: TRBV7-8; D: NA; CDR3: CASSLGDRNTEAFF; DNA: TGTGCCAGCAGCTTAGGGGACCGTAACACTGAAGCTTTCTTT
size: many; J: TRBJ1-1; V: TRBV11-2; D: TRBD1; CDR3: CASSRTGDEAAFF; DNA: TGTGCCAGCAGTCGGACAGGGGACGAAGCGGCTTTCTTT
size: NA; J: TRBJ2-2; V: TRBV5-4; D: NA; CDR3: CASSLEPGNPGELFF; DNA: TGTGCCAGCAGCTTGGAGCCAGGGAACCCCGGGGAGCTGTTTTTT
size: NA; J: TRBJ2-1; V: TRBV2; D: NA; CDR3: CASSSRAEGAYNEQFF; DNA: TGTGCCAGCAGTTCTCGGGCAGAGGGGGCCTACAATGAGCAGTTCTTC
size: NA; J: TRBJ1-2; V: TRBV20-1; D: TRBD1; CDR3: CSATTPQGASSYGYTF; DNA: TGCAGTGCTACCACACCCCAGGGGGCGTCGTCCTATGGCTACACCTTC
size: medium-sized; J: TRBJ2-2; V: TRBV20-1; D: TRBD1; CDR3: CSARDHRGTGELFF; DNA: TGCAGTGCTAGAGATCACAGGGGGACCGGGGAGCTGTTTTTT
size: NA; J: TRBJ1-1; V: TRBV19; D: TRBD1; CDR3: CASSIQKKTGLNTEAFF; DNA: TGTGCCAGTAGTATTCAAAAAAAGACAGGGCTGAACACTGAAGCTTTCTTT
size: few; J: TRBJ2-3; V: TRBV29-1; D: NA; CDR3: CSVEGSYTDTQYF; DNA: TGCAGCGTTGAGGGCAGCTACACAGATACGCAGTATTTT
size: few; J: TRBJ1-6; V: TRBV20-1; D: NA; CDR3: CSARSLRSLHF; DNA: TGCAGTGCCAGGTCCCTCAGATCCCTCCACTTT
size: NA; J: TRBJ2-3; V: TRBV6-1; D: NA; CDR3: CASSVRGQTDTQYF; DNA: TGTGCCAGCAGTGTACGGGGGCAAACAGATACGCAGTATTTT
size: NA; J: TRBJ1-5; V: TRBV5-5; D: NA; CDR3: CASSFTYSNQPQHF; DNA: TGTGCCAGCAGCTTTACCTATAGCAATCAGCCCCAGCATTTT
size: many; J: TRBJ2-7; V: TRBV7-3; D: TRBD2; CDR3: CASSLGSGLASDEQYF; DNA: TGTGCCAGCAGCTTAGGATCTGGACTAGCAAGTGACGAGCAGTACTTC
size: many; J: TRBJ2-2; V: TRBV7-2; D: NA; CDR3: CASSSSRNTGELFF; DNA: TGTGCCAGCAGCTCTTCTCGGAACACCGGGGAGCTGTTTTTT
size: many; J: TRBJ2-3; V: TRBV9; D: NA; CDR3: CASSVGKQSDTQYF; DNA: TGTGCCAGCAGCGTCGGGAAACAGTCAGATACGCAGTATTTT
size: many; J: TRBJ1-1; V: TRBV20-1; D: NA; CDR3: CSARVNRVVAFF; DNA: TGCAGTGCTAGAGTTAACAGGGTGGTGGCTTTCTTT
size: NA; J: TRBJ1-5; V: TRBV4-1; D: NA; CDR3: CASSRTGSNRNQPQHF; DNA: TGCGCCAGCAGCCGAACAGGGTCCAACCGCAATCAGCCCCAGCATTTT
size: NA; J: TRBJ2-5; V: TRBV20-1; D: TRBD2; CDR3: CSARGSMAGVHETQYF; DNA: TGCAGTGCTAGGGGTTCAATGGCGGGGGTGCACGAGACCCAGTACTTC
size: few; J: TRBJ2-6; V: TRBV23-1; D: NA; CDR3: CASSQSEGRGRSSGANVLTF; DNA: TGCGCCAGCAGTCAATCGGAGGGCAGGGGCCGATCCTCTGGGGCCAACGTCCTGACTTTC
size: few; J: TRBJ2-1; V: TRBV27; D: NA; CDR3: CASSTFWAGRIGEQFF; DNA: TGTGCCAGCAGTACCTTCTGGGCAGGGCGCATTGGTGAGCAGTTCTTC
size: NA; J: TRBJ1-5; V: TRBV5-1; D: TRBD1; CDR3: CASSQGTGSQPQHF; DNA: TGCGCCAGCAGCCAAGGGACAGGTAGTCAGCCCCAGCATTTT
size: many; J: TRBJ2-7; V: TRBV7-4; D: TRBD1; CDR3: CASSLGDRNSSYEQYF; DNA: TGTGCCAGCAGCTTAGGGGACAGGAATAGCTCCTACGAGCAGTACTTC
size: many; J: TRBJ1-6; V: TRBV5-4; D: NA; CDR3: CASSLGPGPNSPLHF; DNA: TGTGCCAGCAGCTTGGGCCCAGGACCAAATTCACCCCTCCACTTT
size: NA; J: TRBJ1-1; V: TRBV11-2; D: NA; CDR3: CASSLVNRNTEAFF; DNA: TGTGCCAGCAGCTTAGTAAACAGGAACACTGAAGCTTTCTTT
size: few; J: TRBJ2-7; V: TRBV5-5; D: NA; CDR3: CASSHPTSYEQYF; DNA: TGTGCCAGCAGCCACCCAACCTCCTACGAGCAGTACTTC
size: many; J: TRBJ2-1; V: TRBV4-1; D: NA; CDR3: CASSPTRQSEVEQFF; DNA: TGCGCCAGCAGCCCTACTAGGCAATCCGAGGTCGAGCAGTTCTTC